A selection of T cell receptor beta chains follows, all from one sample in a study of beta chain features in type 1 diabetes. Generated by immunoSEQ multiplex PCR, the TCRdb table keeps only in-frame clones and is missing some. This table has approximately 240,000 clones, 16% appearing once. Sequenced sample: naive CD4+ T cells from blood. These receptors came from a man under 40 with type 1 diabetes. Both conserved end residues are part of each CDR3. A D gene is named only where the DNA matches it firmly. A row's size may be missing; if present it is once, few, many or a size class.

J gene,CDR3 length,V gene,clone size,D gene,CDR3 DNA,CDR3 protein
TRBJ2-3,15,TRBV15,once,TRBD1,TGTGCCACCAGCCAGGGACAGGCTAGCACAGATACGCAGTATTTT,CATSQGQASTDTQYF
TRBJ2-3,14,TRBV7-9,NA,NA,TGTGCCAGCAGCTTAATGGGGGGCACAGATACGCAGTATTTT,CASSLMGGTDTQYF
TRBJ2-1,15,TRBV4-1,NA,NA,TGCGCCAGCAGCCAAGAGGAACAGGGATACAATGAGCAGTTCTTC,CASSQEEQGYNEQFF
TRBJ2-6,14,TRBV18,few,NA,TGTGCCAGCTCCGAGGACTCTGGGGCCAACGTCCTGACTTTC,CASSEDSGANVLTF
TRBJ2-5,14,TRBV25-1,NA,TRBD2,TGTGCCAGCACCCCCGCGGGGGGGAAAGAGACCCAGTACTTC,CASTPAGGKETQYF
TRBJ2-3,14,TRBV9,NA,TRBD2,TGTGCCAGCCGGGCGGGAGAAGGCACAGATACGCAGTATTTT,CASRAGEGTDTQYF
TRBJ2-1,13,TRBV6-5,NA,TRBD1,TGTGCCAGCAATCGACAGGGTTACAATGAGCAGTTCTTC,CASNRQGYNEQFF
TRBJ2-1,14,TRBV7-2,NA,NA,TGTGCCAGCAGCCCGGACTGGATCTACAATGAGCAGTTCTTC,CASSPDWIYNEQFF
TRBJ2-1,12,TRBV7-9,NA,NA,TGTGCCAGCAGCCTAGTTTCTGGAGAGCAGTTCTTC,CASSLVSGEQFF
TRBJ2-5,14,TRBV7-9,NA,NA,TGTGCCAGCAGCCCGGGCCTGTTAGGGGAGACCCAGTACTTC,CASSPGLLGETQYF
TRBJ2-1,13,TRBV18,once,NA,TGTGCCAGCTCACTATCTAGCTACAATGAGCAGTTCTTC,CASSLSSYNEQFF
TRBJ2-5,13,TRBV9,NA,NA,TGTGCCAGCAGCCGACAGGTCCAAGAGACCCAGTACTTC,CASSRQVQETQYF
TRBJ2-7,15,TRBV7-2,NA,NA,TGTGCCAGCAGCTTAGTAGGTGGGAACTCCCTCGAGCAGTACTTC,CASSLVGGNSLEQYF
TRBJ2-4,11,TRBV28,NA,NA,TGTGCCAGCAGTAACCGACGGAACTGGTACTTC,CASSNRRNWYF
TRBJ1-1,13,TRBV11-1,few,NA,TGTGCCAGCAACCGGGATATGAACACTGAAGCTTTCTTT,CASNRDMNTEAFF
TRBJ2-3,12,TRBV29-1,few,NA,TGCAGCGTTGAAGAGAGTTTGGATACGCAGTATTTT,CSVEESLDTQYF